Listed here are 25 T cell receptor beta chains from one sample, sequenced in a study of T cells after posttransplantation cyclophosphamide. Profiling relied on immunoSEQ multiplex PCR, and the TCRdb table lists in-frame clones only, not all of them. Of some 21,000 clones in the sample, 95% to 99% are singletons; the top ten hold about 0.14%. Specimen: naive CD8+ T cells sorted from PBMCs. The receptors were sampled from a man aged 35 to 55 in good health, CMV-negative, and a related stem cell transplant donor.

The genes are TRBV7-9 and TRBJ1-1, with 7 bases that match TRBD1. V dropped 8 bases and J dropped 8; count of bases not matched to a gene: 8. This CDR3 is built from 12 residues. The germline V gene encodes CDR1 SEHNR and CDR2 FQNEAQ (reference sequence). The CDR3 sequence: CASGQASGEAFF. As DNA, the CDR3 is TGTGCCAGCGGACAGGCCTCAGGGGAAGCTTTCTTT. The full variable domain, with the rest looked up from reference TRBV7-9 and TRBJ1-1, is DTGVSQNPRHKITKRGQNVTFRCDPISEHNRLYWYRQTLGQGPEFLTYFQNEAQLEKSRLLSDRFSAERPKGSFSTLEIQRTEQGDSAMYLCASGQASGEAFFGQGTRLTVV.

The chain carries TRBV4-2 and TRBJ1-5; D unclear. There are 18 residues in the CDR3. Germline V gives CDR1 LGHNA, CDR2 YNFKEQ. Trimming took 0 bases from V and 0 from J, leaving 15 bases between them. Here the CDR3 DNA reads TGTGCCAGCAGCCAAGAGGTCTCGACAATTTATAGCAATCAGCCCCAGCATTTT. The encoded protein is CASSQEVSTIYSNQPQHF.

The rearrangement links TRBV4-1 to TRBJ1-2; maybe TRBD1 (6 bases). Looked up from germline, CDR1 is MGHRA and CDR2 is YSYEKL. Trimming took off 0 bases at V and 5 bases at J, with 10 bases between the two ends. This CDR3 contains 14 residues. The CDR3 spells CASSQEGTRYGYTF. CDR3 bases: TGCGCCAGCAGCCAAGAAGGGACACGGTATGGCTACACCTTC.

This chain connects TRBV27 to TRBJ1-1; a weak D match, TRBD1 (5 bases). Germline V gives CDR1 MNHEY, CDR2 SMNVEV (reference sequence). The CDR3 is 14 amino acids. Deletions cut 8 bases from V and 2 bases from J, with 15 bases between. The CDR3 DNA reads TGTGCCAGCTCCTTGGTGGGGGGAAACACTGAAGCTTTCTTT. Encoded protein: CASSLVGGNTEAFF.

Points on this clone: The germline gene is not matched at one end of the junction; a read error may be the cause. The V gene is TRBV7-7, the J gene TRBJ2-7, with a possible D match to TRBD1 (5 bases). The CDR3 is 14 residues long. The germline CDR1 and CDR2 sequences are SSHAT and FNYEAQ (reference sequence). CDR3 bases: TGTGCTAGCAGCTTAGATGCAGGGTCTGTCGAGCAGTACTTC. Its translation is CASSLDAGSVEQYF. The full variable domain, its missing parts supplied by reference TRBV7-7 and TRBJ2-7, is GAGVSQSPRYKVTKRGQDVTLRCDPISSHATLYWYQQALGQGPEFLTYFNYEAQPDKSGLPSDRFSAERPEGSISTLTIQRTEQRDSAMYRCASSLDAGSVEQYFGPGTRLTVT.

V and J are TRBV5-1 and TRBJ2-1, with 13 bases lining up with TRBD2. The V and J ends lost 1 base and 7 bases, in that order; junction bases with no gene match: 5. The CDR3 extends over 16 amino acids. CDR1 is SGHRS, CDR2 YFSETQ, per germline. The CDR3 bases are TGCGCCAGCAGCTTGTGGACTAGCGGGAGATCTAATGAGCAGTTCTTC. The encoded protein is CASSLWTSGRSNEQFF.

The V gene is TRBV11-3, the J gene TRBJ2-7; 8 positions match TRBD2. The germline V gene has CDR1 SGHNT and CDR2 YENEEA. Unmatched junction bases numbered 8, after V lost 5 bases and J lost 5 bases. The CDR3 has 14 amino acids. The CDR3 sequence: CASSHSGSFHEQYF. CDR3 in DNA: TGTGCCAGCAGCCACAGCGGGAGCTTTCACGAGCAGTACTTC.

The chain joins TRBV7-6 to TRBJ2-2; 12 nucleotides align to TRBD1. The CDR3 consists of 17 residues. The germline V gene encodes CDR1 SGHVS and CDR2 FNYEAQ. J was trimmed by 4 bases and V by 5 bases; bases with no gene match: 8. The CDR3 sequence: CASSEGTGGRVTGELFF. The CDR3 DNA sequence: TGTGCCAGCAGCGAAGGGACAGGGGGCCGTGTCACCGGGGAGCTGTTTTTT.

The chain couples TRBV5-1 to TRBJ2-1, with 8 bases fitting TRBD2. After removal of 1 base from V and 5 bases from J, the junction contained 11 bases not matched to a gene. The CDR3 covers 17 residues. Germline V gives CDR1 SGHRS, CDR2 YFSETQ. The CDR3 nucleotides are TGCGCCAGCAGCTTGTATTCCCCCGAACTAGCGGACAATGAGCAGTTCTTC. Its translation: CASSLYSPELADNEQFF.

The chain is built from TRBV10-2 and TRBJ1-1; 7 bases align to TRBD1. Per the germline V gene, CDR1 is WSHSY and CDR2 is SAAADI. The V segment lost 6 bases and the J segment 3 bases; nucleotides outside the gene matches: 4. The CDR3 runs 13 residues. The CDR3 protein is CASRGQGDTEAFF. The CDR3 DNA reads TGCGCCAGCAGAGGGCAGGGGGACACTGAAGCTTTCTTT.

The chain employs TRBV4-1 and TRBJ2-1, with TRBD2 identical over 12 bases. Germline V lookup: CDR1 MGHRA, CDR2 YSYEKL. V lost 4 bases and J lost 7; bases outside the gene matches: 8. The CDR3 is 16 residues long. The CDR3 region is CASSRVTSGSKNEQFF. The CDR3 nucleotides read TGCGCCAGCAGCCGAGTGACTAGCGGGAGTAAAAATGAGCAGTTCTTC.

J is TRBJ2-2 and V is TRBV5-1; 12 bases agree with TRBD2. Germline trimming cut 4 bases from V and 7 bases from J; bases unmatched to any gene: 11. CDR3 length: 17 residues. Germline CDR1 SGHRS, CDR2 YFSETQ. DNA of the CDR3: TGCGCCAGCAGCGTAGGACTGACTAGCGGGAGCGGCGGGGAGCTGTTTTTT. It yields the protein CASSVGLTSGSGGELFF.

DNA of the CDR3: TGCAGCGTTATACCCAGGGTCGGGGGTATGACTGAAGCTTTCTTT. Protein: CSVIPRVGGMTEAFF. V and J are TRBV29-1 and TRBJ1-1; TRBD1 is a possible D gene (5 bases). CDR3 length equals 15 residues. Per germline, CDR1 SQVTM and CDR2 ANQGSEA. V was clipped by 5 bases and J by 5 bases, with 21 bases between them.

This chain links TRBV6-1 with TRBJ1-5, with D maybe TRBD1 (6 bases). This CDR3 region has 15 residues. Trimming pared 4 bases from V and 4 bases from J, leaving 14 bases between. The V gene's germline CDR1 is MNHNS and CDR2 SASEGT. The CDR3 sequence is CASSVSRGTNQPQHF. CDR3 bases: TGTGCCAGCAGTGTAAGTAGGGGGACAAATCAGCCCCAGCATTTT.

This chain links TRBV7-9 with TRBJ2-5; D unclear. This CDR3 region has 13 residues. V lost 7 bases, J lost 1 base, and 10 bases lay in between. CDR1 and CDR2 (germline): SEHNR, FQNEAQ (reference sequence). The CDR3, as DNA: TGTGCCAGCAAGCACAGCTCCCAAGAGACCCAGTACTTC. Residues: CASKHSSQETQYF.

The chain couples TRBV4-3 to TRBJ1-3; D is unresolved. Germline V gene sequence: CDR1 LGHNA, CDR2 YSLEER. V was clipped by 0 bases and J by 2 bases, with 11 bases between them. The CDR3 runs 16 residues. As DNA, the CDR3 is TGCGCCAGCAGCCAAGAAATTGCTGGAGCTGGAAACACCATATATTTT. Its translation is CASSQEIAGAGNTIYF.

This sequence joins TRBV6-5 and TRBJ1-5, with TRBD1 matching over 9 bases. The germline gives CDR1 MNHEY, CDR2 SVGAGI. The V segment lost 4 bases and the J segment 7 bases; nucleotides outside the gene matches: 2. The CDR3 spans 13 residues. The CDR3 sequence: CASSWGQGQPQHF. The DNA of the CDR3 is TGTGCCAGCAGTTGGGGACAGGGCCAGCCCCAGCATTTT.

The chain links TRBV5-6 to TRBJ2-7; D might be TRBD1 (5 bases). The CDR3 sequence is 14 residues long. The ends were cut back, 0 bases at V and 2 bases at J, with 9 bases in the middle. Germline CDR1 reads SGHDT; CDR2 reads YYEEEE. CDR3 in amino acids: CASSLAEGAYEQYF. In nucleotides, the CDR3 is TGTGCCAGCAGCTTGGCCGAAGGGGCCTACGAGCAGTACTTC.

The V and J genes are TRBV27 and TRBJ1-1; TRBD1 might be the D (5 bases). The germline V gene encodes CDR1 MNHEY and CDR2 SMNVEV (reference sequence). CDR3 length equals 13 residues. V was cut by 5 bases and J by 4 bases, with 11 bases left in between. DNA of the CDR3: TGTGCCAGCAGTCCCCCGGGGGGCACTGAAGCTTTCTTT. Its translation is CASSPPGGTEAFF.

This rearrangement joins TRBV7-9 to TRBJ2-1; 7 bases are shared with TRBD2. V shed 2 bases and J 5 bases; nucleotides not matched to a gene: 6. The CDR3 totals 15 residues. Germline CDR1 reads SEHNR; CDR2 reads FQNEAQ (reference sequence). The CDR3 DNA reads as TGTGCCAGCAGCTTATGGGGGAGGGCGCACAATGAGCAGTTCTTC. Translated, it gives CASSLWGRAHNEQFF.

V usage is TRBV4-1 and J usage is TRBJ2-2; D unresolved. CDR3 length: 14 residues. CDR1 and CDR2 (germline): MGHRA, YSYEKL. The V and J ends lost 3 bases and 6 bases respectively, with 11 bases between them. The CDR3 nucleotides are TGCGCCAGCAGCCACCCCAACCCGGCCGGGGAGCTGTTTTTT. Translating it yields CASSHPNPAGELFF.

The V and J genes are TRBV5-4 and TRBJ2-1; 9 bases line up with TRBD2. The CDR3 spans 14 residues. Germline V gene data show CDR1 as SGHNT and CDR2 as YYREEE (reference sequence). With V trimmed by 1 base and J by 10 bases, 6 bases remained unmatched. CDR3 nucleotides: TGTGCCAGCAGCTTGTTGTCCGCGGGAGGGGAGCAGTTCTTC. Translation: CASSLLSAGGEQFF.

The gene calls are TRBV6-6 and TRBJ2-1, with unresolved D. Germline V gene lookup returns CDR1 MNHNY and CDR2 SVGAGI (reference sequence). This CDR3 contains 12 residues. V was pared by 2 bases and J by 5 bases, with 4 bases between. As DNA, the CDR3 is TGTGCCAGCAGTTACCGCGACAATGAGCAGTTCTTC. Translated, it gives CASSYRDNEQFF.

V and J are TRBV6-5 and TRBJ2-2; the D gene is possibly TRBD1 (6 bases). CDR1 and CDR2 from the germline V gene are MNHEY and SVGAGI. The CDR3 sequence is 12 residues long. V was cut by 6 bases and J by 4 bases, with 6 bases left in between. The CDR3 region is CASRGGTGELFF. The CDR3 coding sequence is TGTGCCAGCAGAGGGGGCACCGGGGAGCTGTTTTTT.

The chain links TRBV28 to TRBJ2-5; TRBD2 matches 11 bases. CDR1 MDHEN and CDR2 SYDVKM come from the germline V gene. The CDR3 has 17 residues. The junction had 11 bases not matched to a gene; V was cut back by 6 bases and J by 2 bases. The CDR3 is CASRLLTSGMGQETQYF. DNA for the CDR3: TGTGCCAGCAGGCTCCTGACTAGCGGGATGGGTCAAGAGACCCAGTACTTC.